The clone carrying this TCR beta chain appeared once. Its cognate antigen is unknown. The data originate from a study of prognosis after radiotherapy for stage I lung cancer. For the study at large: From early 2018 through early 2019, patients with stage I non-small cell lung cancer were enrolled. Among the non-small cell lung cancer patients, all were considered medically inoperable. Overall study findings and caveats: The study found that unique TCR clone counts fell after stereotactic body radiation therapy, median 10,088 versus 6,861. Patients developing distant metastases showed lower Shannon entropy after stereotactic body radiation therapy.

Amplification of the TCR beta CDR3 (from genomic DNA) was done by two-round multiplex PCR. The use of primers specific to each TRBV and TRBJ gene characterized first-round PCR. TCRdb reprocessed the multiplex PCR reads via MiXCR and lists one record per CDR3 protein. In the table there are approximately 26,000 distinct CDR3 sequences, about 40% of which are singletons. The CDR3 has 17 residues. Trimming took off 6 bases at V and 3 bases at J, with 21 bases between the two ends. Germline V gives CDR1 MNHNS, CDR2 SASEGT. The sample consisted of PBMCs, taken before or after stereotactic body radiation therapy (not recorded which). This chain links TRBV6-1 with TRBJ1-5; D gene uncertain. This TCR was recovered from a donor of 50 years or more with non-small cell lung cancer. The CDR3 sequence is CASSSNVVRPINQPQHF. DNA for the CDR3: TGTGCCAGCAGCTCCAACGTCGTTCGACCAATCAATCAGCCCCAGCATTTT.